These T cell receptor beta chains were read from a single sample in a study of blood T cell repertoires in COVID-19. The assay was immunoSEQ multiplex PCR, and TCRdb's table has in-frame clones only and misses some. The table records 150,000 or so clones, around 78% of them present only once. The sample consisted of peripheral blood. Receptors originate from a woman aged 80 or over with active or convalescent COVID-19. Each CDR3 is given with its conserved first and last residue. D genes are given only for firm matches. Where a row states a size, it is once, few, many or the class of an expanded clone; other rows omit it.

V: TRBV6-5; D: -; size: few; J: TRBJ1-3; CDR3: CASSRDIGNTIYF
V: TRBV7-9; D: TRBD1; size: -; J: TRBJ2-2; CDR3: CASSSRQGGELFF
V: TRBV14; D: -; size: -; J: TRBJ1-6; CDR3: CASSLENSPLHF
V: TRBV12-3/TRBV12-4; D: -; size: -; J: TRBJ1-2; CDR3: CASSLDKFYGYTF
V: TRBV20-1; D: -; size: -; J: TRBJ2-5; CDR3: CSARVGETQYF
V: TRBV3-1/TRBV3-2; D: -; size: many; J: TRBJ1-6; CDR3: CASSSGAAGNSPLHF
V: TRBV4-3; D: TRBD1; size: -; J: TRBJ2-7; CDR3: CASSQESRDRGYEQYF
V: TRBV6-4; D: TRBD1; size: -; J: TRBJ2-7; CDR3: CASSDTQGAGLSYEQYF
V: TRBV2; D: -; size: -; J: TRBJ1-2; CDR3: CASRISTEGYTF
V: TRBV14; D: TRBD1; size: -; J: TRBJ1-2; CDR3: CASSHGQGRSYGYTF
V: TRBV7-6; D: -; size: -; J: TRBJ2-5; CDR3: CASSLVTGSEETQYF
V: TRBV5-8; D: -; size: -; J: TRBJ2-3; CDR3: CASSLLAGWGTDTQYF
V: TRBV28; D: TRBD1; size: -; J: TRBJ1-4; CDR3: CASRGTGRTEKLFF
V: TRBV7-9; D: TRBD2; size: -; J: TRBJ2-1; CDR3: CASSLPSGTYNEQFF
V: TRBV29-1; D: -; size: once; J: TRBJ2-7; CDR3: CSGRDFSYEQYF
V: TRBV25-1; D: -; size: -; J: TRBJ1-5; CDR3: CASSEFGDNQPQHF
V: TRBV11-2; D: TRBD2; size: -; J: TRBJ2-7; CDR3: CASSRTSGGAGEQYF
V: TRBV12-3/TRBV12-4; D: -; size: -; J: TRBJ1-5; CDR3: CASSFAGQPQHF
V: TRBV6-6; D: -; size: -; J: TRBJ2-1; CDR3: CASSYSRGNEQFF
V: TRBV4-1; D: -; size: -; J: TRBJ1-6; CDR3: CASSQDPHNSPLHF
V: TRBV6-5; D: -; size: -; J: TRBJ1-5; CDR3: CASSLQWGNQPQHF
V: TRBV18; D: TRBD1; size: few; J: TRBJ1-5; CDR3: CASSLPGQGRQPQHF
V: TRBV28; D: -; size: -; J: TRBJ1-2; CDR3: CASSLGQGWDYGYTF